The rows below give T cell receptor beta chains drawn from one sample of a study of identical twins. TCRdb independently ran MiXCR on the 5' RACE reads; one entry per CDR3 protein. The data contain more than 1.5 million distinct CDR3 sequences, around 29% of them singletons. The specimen was cord blood. All receptors derive from a newborn girl in good health. Both conserved end residues are part of each CDR3. Each record gives: D gene, V gene, clone size, J gene, CDR3 protein, CDR3 DNA. D genes are given only for firm matches. The listing skips clone size in some rows; elsewhere it reads once, few, many or a size class.

.	TRBV28	few	TRBJ1-2	CASKFQMDFYGYTF	TGTGCCAGCAAATTCCAGATGGACTTCTATGGCTACACCTTC
.	TRBV29-1	.	TRBJ1-3	CSVGISGNTIYF	TGCAGCGTTGGGATCTCTGGAAACACCATATATTTT
.	TRBV5-1	.	TRBJ1-3	CASSPGAGNTIYF	TGTGCCAGCAGCCCGGGGGCTGGAAACACCATATATTTT
TRBD2	TRBV9	.	TRBJ2-6	CASSVDVAGMSGANVLTF	TGTGCCAGCAGCGTAGATGTAGCGGGAATGTCTGGGGCCAACGTCCTGACTTTC
.	TRBV20-1	.	TRBJ2-5	CSARVPRGGLQETQYF	TGCAGTGCTAGAGTCCCCAGGGGGGGCCTCCAAGAGACCCAGTACTTC
.	TRBV4-2	.	TRBJ2-7	CASSQVKRASWNEQYF	TGTGCCAGCAGCCAAGTCAAGCGGGCTAGTTGGAACGAGCAGTACTTC
TRBD2	TRBV4-1	few	TRBJ2-3	CASSQGASGVTDTQYF	TGCGCCAGCAGCCAAGGAGCTAGCGGGGTAACAGATACGCAGTATTTT
.	TRBV9	.	TRBJ2-7	CASSTRGASYNEQYF	TGTGCCAGCAGCACTCGGGGGGCCTCCTACAATGAGCAGTACTTC
TRBD1	TRBV10-3	.	TRBJ1-4	CATADRGREKLFF	TGTGCCACAGCTGACAGGGGTCGCGAAAAACTGTTTTTT
TRBD2	TRBV6-6	few	TRBJ2-1	CASSYAGVSEQFF	TGTGCCAGCAGTTACGCGGGAGTGAGTGAGCAGTTCTTC
TRBD1	TRBV5-1	.	TRBJ1-1	CASSLGDRGLTEAFF	TGCGCCAGCAGCTTGGGGGACAGGGGCCTTACTGAAGCTTTCTTT
TRBD2	TRBV13	.	TRBJ2-7	CASSFAGAVYNEQYF	TGTGCCAGCAGCTTTGCGGGAGCGGTTTACAATGAGCAGTACTTC
TRBD1	TRBV3-1	.	TRBJ2-7	CASSGQGAMRWYEQYF	TGTGCCAGCAGCGGACAGGGGGCGATGAGGTGGTACGAGCAGTACTTC
TRBD1	TRBV10-3	few	TRBJ2-7	CAISERDRAEDKQYF	TGTGCCATCAGTGAGAGGGACAGGGCAGAGGATAAGCAGTACTTC
.	TRBV20-1	many	TRBJ2-7	CSARDPGLSYEQYF	TGCAGTGCTAGAGATCCCGGACTCTCCTACGAGCAGTACTTC
TRBD2	TRBV29-1	many	TRBJ2-3	CSVEREFSDTQYF	TGCAGCGTTGAGCGGGAGTTCTCAGATACGCAGTATTTT
TRBD2	TRBV4-2	few	TRBJ2-5	CASSRLAGGPEETQYF	TGTGCCAGCAGCCGTCTAGCGGGGGGGCCAGAGGAGACCCAGTACTTC
TRBD2	TRBV6-2/TRBV6-3	.	TRBJ2-3	CASSYVRGGAPDTQYF	TGTGCCAGCAGTTACGTCCGCGGGGGGGCCCCAGATACGCAGTATTTT
.	TRBV9	few	TRBJ1-1	CASSVRPRGLAFF	TGTGCCAGCAGCGTAAGGCCACGGGGGCTAGCTTTCTTT
TRBD2	TRBV24-1	.	TRBJ2-5	CATSTSGTQETQYF	TGTGCCACCAGTACTAGCGGGACCCAAGAGACCCAGTACTTC
.	TRBV27	.	TRBJ2-3	CASSLTLWDTQYF	TGTGCCAGCAGTTTAACCCTTTGGGATACGCAGTATTTT